The 32 T cell receptor beta chains listed next were all sequenced from one sample in a study of graft-versus-host responses after intestinal transplantation. Profiling relied on immunoSEQ multiplex PCR, and the TCRdb table lists in-frame clones only, not all of them. The sample lists about 25,000 clones, 90% to 95% occurring once. The sequencing used PBMCs, collected 18 days after transplant. The receptors here all came from a human patient who received an intestinal transplant, so some T cells may come from the graft donor.

The V call is TRBV14, the J call TRBJ2-1; D not resolved. The CDR3 runs 11 residues. The germline V and J ends were trimmed by 4 bases and 9 bases, with 7 bases remaining between them. The V gene's germline CDR1 is SGHDN and CDR2 FVKESK. DNA of the CDR3: TGTGCCAGCAGCCGAGGTGGTGAGCAGTTCTTC. Translating gives CASSRGGEQFF.

The chain joins TRBV7-8 to TRBJ1-4; 11 bases match TRBD1. Germline trimming cut 8 bases from V and 5 bases from J; bases unmatched to any gene: 7. The CDR3 extends over 15 amino acids. Germline-derived CDR1 and CDR2 are SGHVS and FQNEAQ. CDR3 protein: CASLAGQGGNEKLFF. CDR3 DNA sequence: TGTGCCAGCTTAGCGGGACAGGGGGGAAATGAAAAACTGTTTTTT. The complete variable domain, with remaining parts taken from reference TRBV7-8 and TRBJ1-4, reads GAGVSQSPRYKVAKRGQDVALRCDPISGHVSLFWYQQALGQGPEFLTYFQNEAQLDKSGLPSDRFFAERPEGSVSTLKIQRTQQEDSAVYLCASLAGQGGNEKLFFGSGTQLSVL.

This clone was counted once. This chain joins TRBV6-5 and TRBJ2-5; 8 bases fit TRBD1. Trimming took 8 bases from V and 0 from J; bases not matched to a gene: 5. The germline gives CDR1 MNHEY, CDR2 SVGAGI. This CDR3 has 14 residues. The CDR3 nucleotides are TGTGCCAGCTACGGGACAGGTGACCAAGAGACCCAGTACTTC. Translated: CASYGTGDQETQYF.

The chain carries TRBV9 and TRBJ1-1; D not certain. V lost 3 bases and J lost 4, with 13 bases in between. This CDR3 has 14 amino acids. Germline V gene sequence: CDR1 SGDLS, CDR2 YYNGEE. CDR3: CASSAGDSGTEAFF. DNA of the CDR3: TGTGCCAGCAGCGCCGGAGATTCAGGCACTGAAGCTTTCTTT. Looking up the rest from reference TRBV9 and TRBJ1-1 gives the full variable domain: DSGVTQTPKHLITATGQRVTLRCSPRSGDLSVYWYQQSLDQGLQFLIQYYNGEERAKGNILERFSAQQFPDLHSELNLSSLELGDSALYFCASSAGDSGTEAFFGQGTRLTVV.

The rearrangement uses TRBV7-6 and TRBJ2-3; D ambiguous. Germline V gives CDR1 SGHVS, CDR2 FNYEAQ. The CDR3 consists of 15 residues. V gave up 4 bases and J gave up 4 bases, with 15 bases separating them. The CDR3 sequence: CASSSRTRTADTQYF. The CDR3 DNA sequence: TGTGCCAGCAGCTCACGAACTCGGACGGCAGATACGCAGTATTTT.

The genes are TRBV11-3 and TRBJ2-5, with a weak D call TRBD2 (6 bases). Germline CDR1 is SGHNT and CDR2 is YENEEA. The CDR3 consists of 14 residues. Deletions cut 5 bases from V and 7 bases from J, with 17 bases between. In nucleotides, the CDR3 is TGTGCCAGCAGCCCGGAGGGACCCGCAAGGACCCAGTACTTC. Protein: CASSPEGPARTQYF.

This clone is a singleton in its sample. The chain combines TRBV4-1 with TRBJ1-2; 9 positions match TRBD1. Germline V gene sequence: CDR1 MGHRA, CDR2 YSYEKL. V lost 4 bases, J lost 6 bases, and 6 bases stayed unmatched. This CDR3 has 14 residues. As DNA, the CDR3 is TGCGCCAGCAGCCCCCGGGACAGGGAGGATGGCTACACCTTC. It is translated as CASSPRDREDGYTF.

In its sample, this clone was seen a few times. The rearrangement links TRBV5-1 to TRBJ2-5, with a tentative D call TRBD2 (5 bases). There are 16 residues in the CDR3. V was trimmed by 3 bases and J by 2 bases, leaving 17 bases between them. Per the germline V gene, CDR1 is SGHRS and CDR2 is YFSETQ. The CDR3 protein is CASSSAAQGLQETQYF. The CDR3 nucleotides read TGCGCCAGCAGCTCGGCTGCCCAAGGACTTCAAGAGACCCAGTACTTC.

The V and J genes are TRBV5-1 and TRBJ1-2; unclear D gene. V lost 0 bases and J lost 13, with 10 bases in between. Germline V lookup: CDR1 SGHRS, CDR2 YFSETQ. The length of the CDR3 is 11 residues. The CDR3 coding sequence is TGCGCCAGCAGCTTGGGAGGGTTGATCACCTTC. Translated: CASSLGGLITF.

This rearrangement joins TRBV7-9 to TRBJ2-5; D is undetermined. The J call is in doubt because the DNA end fits TRBJ2-7 better. The CDR3 covers 14 residues. CDR1 is SEHNR, CDR2 FQNEAQ, per germline (reference sequence). Written as DNA, the CDR3 is TGTGCCAGCAGCTCCCCTGGGAATTCCTACGAGCAGTACTTC. As protein: CASSSPGNSYEQYF.

In its sample, this clone was seen a few times. In DNA, the CDR3 is TGTGCCAGCAGCTTGGACGGAGGAGGCTACGAGCAGTACTTC. As protein: CASSLDGGGYEQYF. This chain connects TRBV7-9 to TRBJ2-7, with D perhaps matching TRBD2 (5 bases). Trimming removed 3 bases at V and 3 bases at J, with 12 bases between. The CDR3 is made up of 14 amino acids. Germline CDR1 SEHNR, CDR2 FQNEAQ (reference sequence).

The DNA of the CDR3 is TGTGCCAGCAGTGAAGGGGGACAGGGCTATGGCTACACCTTC. This encodes CASSEGGQGYGYTF. This chain uses TRBV6-1 with TRBJ1-2, with 9 bases lining up with TRBD1. Trimming at V came to 1 base and at J to 4 bases, leaving 1 base not matched to a gene. The CDR3 runs to 14 residues. Germline V gene lookup returns CDR1 MNHNS and CDR2 SASEGT.

In its sample, this clone was seen once. The V and J genes are TRBV6-5 and TRBJ2-1, with D perhaps matching TRBD1 or TRBD2 (5 bases each). The CDR3 is 14 residues long. V lost 6 bases and J 2 bases, leaving 11 bases between the germline ends. Per germline, CDR1 MNHEY and CDR2 SVGAGI. CDR3 nucleotides: TGTGCCAGCAGGGACCTGGGGGCCTACAATGAGCAGTTCTTC. It encodes CASRDLGAYNEQFF.

This chain uses TRBV14 with TRBJ2-3, with unresolved D. This CDR3 has 12 residues. The V gene lost 4 bases and the J gene lost 3 bases, with 5 bases spanning the gap. Germline V gene data show CDR1 as SGHDN and CDR2 as FVKESK. The CDR3 sequence is CASSPFTDTQYF. Here the CDR3 DNA reads TGTGCCAGCAGCCCTTTTACAGATACGCAGTATTTT.

This chain connects TRBV10-3 to TRBJ2-3; TRBD2 matches at 7 bases. CDR1 and CDR2 from the germline V gene are ENHRY and SYGVKD. The CDR3 is 13 residues long. Losses at the gene ends were 11 bases for V and 2 bases for J; bases not matched to a gene: 7. The CDR3 region is CAARGGSTDTQYF. CDR3 coding DNA: TGTGCCGCCCGGGGAGGGTCCACAGATACGCAGTATTTT.

This clone was recorded only once. The J gene is TRBJ1-2, the V gene TRBV29-1, with a possible D match to TRBD1 (5 bases). This CDR3 is built from 13 residues. Germline CDR1 reads SQVTM; CDR2 reads ANQGSEA. V was trimmed by 4 bases and J by 4 bases, leaving 13 bases between them. DNA of the CDR3: TGCAGCGTTGGTTTGGAGGGGCCCTATGGCTACACCTTC. Encoded protein: CSVGLEGPYGYTF.

The chain uses TRBV19 and TRBJ1-1; no clear D. Germline CDR1 is LNHDA and CDR2 is SQIVND (reference sequence). The CDR3 loop spans 15 amino acids. The V end lost 5 bases, the J end lost 3 bases, and 16 bases lay between the germline ends. CDR3 in DNA: TGTGCCAGTAGTCCGCCCTACTTAGGACACACTGAAGCTTTCTTT. It yields the protein CASSPPYLGHTEAFF.

The J gene is TRBJ2-5, the V gene TRBV23-1; TRBD1 agrees at 9 bases. TRBV23-1 has ORF status, its function being uncertain. The length of the CDR3 is 15 residues. The V segment lost 3 bases and the J segment 2 bases; nucleotides outside the gene matches: 4. CDR3 sequence: CASSHTQGAQETQYF. CDR3 coding DNA: TGCGCCAGCAGTCATACACAGGGGGCACAAGAGACCCAGTACTTC.

The chain joins TRBV27 to TRBJ2-5, with 12 bases lining up with TRBD2. This CDR3 has 18 residues. Unmatched junction bases numbered 11, after V lost 5 bases and J lost 1 base. Germline V lookup: CDR1 MNHEY, CDR2 SMNVEV (reference sequence). The CDR3 region is CASSPSLRLAGVQETQYF. The CDR3, as DNA: TGTGCCAGCAGTCCATCCCTACGACTAGCGGGGGTCCAAGAGACCCAGTACTTC.

This clone occurred a few times. The chain combines TRBV19 with TRBJ2-1; a possible D gene is TRBD2 (5 bases). Germline assignment: CDR1 LNHDA and CDR2 SQIVND (reference sequence). The CDR3 contains 16 residues. Trimming stripped 5 bases from V and 0 bases from J, with 14 bases between. Here the CDR3 DNA reads TGTGCCAGTAGTCGTTTTGTAGGGAGCTCCTACAATGAGCAGTTCTTC. As protein: CASSRFVGSSYNEQFF.

This clone has a single count. The V and J genes are TRBV10-3 and TRBJ2-3, with 9 bases matching TRBD2. The CDR3 contains 15 residues. Germline V gene sequence: CDR1 ENHRY, CDR2 SYGVKD. Unmatched junction bases numbered 4, after V lost 0 bases and J lost 6 bases. The CDR3 DNA reads as TGTGCCATCAGTGAGTCACCGGCGGGAGGGGATACGCAGTATTTT. As protein: CAISESPAGGDTQYF.

CDR3 in amino acids: CASSRVAGGPNEQFF. CDR3 coding DNA: TGCGCCAGCAGCCGAGTAGCGGGGGGGCCCAATGAGCAGTTCTTC. This chain uses TRBV4-1 with TRBJ2-1; TRBD2 matches 11 bases. The V and J ends lost 4 bases and 6 bases, in that order; junction bases with no gene match: 5. The CDR3 consists of 15 residues. The germline V gene has CDR1 MGHRA and CDR2 YSYEKL.

The rearrangement joins TRBV5-6 to TRBJ2-3; TRBD2 aligns across 12 bases. The V and J ends lost 3 bases and 4 bases, in that order; junction bases with no gene match: 12. The CDR3 has 18 residues. CDR1 and CDR2 (germline): SGHDT, YYEEEE. The CDR3 nucleotides read TGTGCCAGCAGCTCGGCCGGGTGGACTAGCGGGGTAGCAGATACGCAGTATTTT. It yields the protein CASSSAGWTSGVADTQYF.

V gene TRBV7-8 combines with J gene TRBJ2-3; TRBD2 aligns across 14 bases. CDR1 and CDR2 (germline): SGHVS, FQNEAQ. The CDR3 has 18 residues. The junction had 3 bases not matched to a gene; V was cut back by 0 bases and J by 1 base. The CDR3 sequence is CASSLAGTSGGGTDTQYF. Here the CDR3 DNA reads TGTGCCAGCAGCTTAGCGGGGACTAGCGGGGGAGGCACAGATACGCAGTATTTT.

The chain recombines TRBV7-6 with TRBJ2-3, with no clear D. CDR3 size: 13 residues. The ends were cut back, 5 bases at V and 2 bases at J, with 8 bases in the middle. Per germline, CDR1 SGHVS and CDR2 FNYEAQ. The CDR3 here is CASSPPTTDTQYF. The CDR3 DNA sequence: TGTGCCAGCAGCCCACCAACCACAGATACGCAGTATTTT.

This chain connects TRBV9 to TRBJ2-5, with D unresolved. This CDR3 comprises 14 residues. Germline lookup yields CDR1 SGDLS and CDR2 YYNGEE. V lost 2 bases to trimming and J lost 3 bases, with 11 bases between them. The CDR3 loop is CASSVPGAKETQYF. The CDR3 coding sequence is TGTGCCAGCAGCGTTCCCGGAGCGAAAGAGACCCAGTACTTC.

This chain joins TRBV10-2 and TRBJ1-1, with D tentatively TRBD1 (6 bases). The CDR3 spans 16 residues. V shed 4 bases and J shed 1 base, with 16 bases lying between them. Germline CDR1 and CDR2: WSHSY and SAAADI. The CDR3 sequence: CASSANPGQPNTEAFF. In nucleotides, the CDR3 is TGCGCCAGCAGTGCGAATCCGGGACAACCGAACACTGAAGCTTTCTTT.

This clone was seen once. The chain uses TRBV25-1 and TRBJ1-6; 7 positions match TRBD1. The CDR3 runs to 14 residues. The J segment lost 6 bases and the V segment lost 6 bases, leaving 5 bases of the junction unmatched. Looked up from germline, CDR1 is MGHDK and CDR2 is SYGVNS. CDR3 nucleotide sequence: TGTGCCAGCAGGGAGACAGGGCTTAATTCACCCCTCCACTTT. Protein product: CASRETGLNSPLHF.

The gene calls are TRBV11-2 and TRBJ2-5; no reliable D call. V was pared by 1 base and J by 5 bases, with 8 bases between. This CDR3 contains 13 residues. Germline V gene data show CDR1 as SGHAT and CDR2 as FQNNGV. CDR3 nucleotides: TGTGCCAGCAGCTTAGGGGCGCGCGAGACCCAGTACTTC. Amino acids: CASSLGARETQYF.

In this sample, this clone turned up once. The chain links TRBV19 to TRBJ1-3; 9 positions match TRBD1. Germline values: CDR1 LNHDA, CDR2 SQIVND (reference sequence). The CDR3 contains 18 residues. V trimming: 10 bases; J trimming: 0 bases; junction bases outside the gene matches: 16. In DNA form, the CDR3 reads TGTGCCATCATACCGGGACAGGGCTCATCCAGCTCTGGAAACACCATATATTTT. Translating gives CAIIPGQGSSSSGNTIYF.

The CDR3 loop reads CASRDAYNEQFF. The CDR3 nucleotides read TGTGCCAGCAGGGATGCCTACAATGAGCAGTTCTTC. This chain links TRBV5-4 with TRBJ2-1; D is unclear. Germline V gene lookup returns CDR1 SGHNT and CDR2 YYREEE (reference sequence). This CDR3 spans 12 amino acids. V shed 5 bases and J shed 2 bases, with 5 bases lying between them.

J is TRBJ1-1 and V is TRBV10-3; tentatively, D is TRBD1 (5 bases). CDR3 length: 16 amino acids. Trimming left V 0 bases short and J 6 bases short, with 17 bases between. CDR1 ENHRY and CDR2 SYGVKD come from the germline V gene. This CDR3 reads CAISESRASGDSEAFF. The CDR3 nucleotides read TGTGCCATCAGTGAGTCAAGGGCCTCTGGGGACTCTGAAGCTTTCTTT.